The 29 T cell receptor beta chains listed next were all sequenced from one sample in a study of OX40 agonist ivuxolimab in advanced cancers. Repertoires were generated with immunoSEQ multiplex PCR, while TCRdb's copy carries only in-frame clones and drops some. The table has some 45,000 clones, more than 70% seen once. The sequencing here drew on CD4+ or CD8+ T cells sorted from blood, taken in a trial of the OX40 agonist ivuxolimab. These receptors came from an adult with an advanced solid tumor such as melanoma, head and neck, liver or kidney cancer.

CDR3 amino acids: CASSYLGTTNEKLFF. The CDR3 region has the DNA TGTGCCAGCAGTTACTTGGGAACAACTAATGAAAAACTGTTTTTT. J is TRBJ1-4 and V is TRBV6-6; D unresolved. CDR1 and CDR2 from the germline V gene are MNHNY and SVGAGI (reference sequence). Trimming shortened V by 1 base and J by 0 bases, and 6 bases separated the two germline ends. This CDR3 is 15 amino acids long.

This clone was counted only a few times. The V and J genes are TRBV18 and TRBJ1-5, with 7 bases fitting TRBD1. The CDR3 runs to 17 residues. V trimming: 0 bases; J trimming: 4 bases; junction bases outside the gene matches: 9. Germline V CDR1 and CDR2: KGHSH, LQKENI. CDR3 bases: TGTGCCAGCTCACCACCCGGCAGGGGGTACGGGAATCAGCCCCAGCATTTT. Translating it yields CASSPPGRGYGNQPQHF.

The chain carries TRBV10-2 and TRBJ1-1; possibly TRBD1 for D (5 bases). Trimming removed 3 bases from V and 1 base from J, with 15 bases in between. The germline gives CDR1 WSHSY, CDR2 SAAADI. This CDR3 has 16 residues. CDR3 residues: CASSDTGVGRNTEAFF. The DNA for the CDR3 is TGCGCCAGCAGTGACACGGGGGTAGGGAGGAACACTGAAGCTTTCTTT.

This clone was seen a single time. The chain uses TRBV4-1 and TRBJ2-6; 9 nucleotides agree with TRBD1. In germline, CDR1 is MGHRA, CDR2 YSYEKL. Trimming removed 6 bases from V and 1 base from J; junction bases left unmatched: 4. This CDR3 region has 16 residues. CDR3 amino acids: CASRLGTGSGANVLTF. In nucleotides, the CDR3 is TGCGCCAGCAGACTAGGGACAGGGTCTGGGGCCAACGTCCTGACTTTC.

Written as DNA, the CDR3 is TGTGCCAGCAGCTACGACACCAACTATGGCTACACCTTC. It encodes CASSYDTNYGYTF. This chain links TRBV5-4 with TRBJ1-2; D is unresolved. Germline CDR1 SGHNT, CDR2 YYREEE (reference sequence). Trimming removed 3 bases at V and 2 bases at J, with 8 bases between. The CDR3 has 13 residues.

This clone has only a few counts. The gene calls are TRBV7-3 and TRBJ2-1, with 7 nucleotides matching TRBD2. After removal of 5 bases from V and 3 bases from J, the junction contained 16 bases not matched to a gene. CDR1 is SGHTA and CDR2 is FQGTGA in the germline V gene. The length of the CDR3 is 18 residues. The CDR3 sequence is CASSLGMWAGVGYNEQFF. The CDR3 DNA follows: TGTGCCAGCAGCCTAGGGATGTGGGCGGGAGTAGGCTACAATGAGCAGTTCTTC.

This chain links TRBV21-1 with TRBJ2-1; TRBD1, the table's D call, was not compared with the DNA. TRBV21-1 is listed as a pseudogene. The CDR3 length is 17 residues. This CDR3 is CASSKVRVRQVSNEQFF. The CDR3 nucleotides are TGTGCCAGCAGCAAAGTGAGGGTTAGACAGGTTAGCAATGAGCAGTTCTTC.

This chain uses TRBV11-2 with TRBJ1-2, with D tentatively TRBD1 (6 bases). The CDR3 is 15 residues long. Trimming removed 3 bases at V and 4 bases at J, with 15 bases between. Germline loops: CDR1 SGHAT, CDR2 FQNNGV. CDR3 region: CASSLGSTGSYGYTF. CDR3 DNA sequence: TGTGCCAGCAGCTTGGGTAGCACAGGGAGCTATGGCTACACCTTC.

The chain has TRBV20-1 and TRBJ2-7; D is possibly TRBD2 (6 bases). Germline V gene lookup returns CDR1 DFQATT and CDR2 SNEGSKA (reference sequence). Deletions cut 5 bases from V and 4 bases from J, with 6 bases between. The CDR3 totals 10 residues. This CDR3 reads CSAGGYEQYF. The CDR3 nucleotides read TGCAGTGCTGGGGGGTACGAGCAGTACTTC.

The J gene is TRBJ2-1, the V gene TRBV7-2, with 8 bases identical to TRBD2. Germline CDR1 SGHTA, CDR2 FQGNSA. V lost 5 bases and J lost 0; bases outside the gene matches: 9. The CDR3 has 17 residues. The DNA for the CDR3 is TGTGCCAGCAGCCGGGAGCGGGGGCTGAGCTCCTACAATGAGCAGTTCTTC. Residues: CASSRERGLSSYNEQFF.

This clone was counted only a few times. This chain connects TRBV30 to TRBJ1-1; TRBD1 matches 8 bases. This CDR3 comprises 12 residues. Germline V gene sequence: CDR1 GTSNPN, CDR2 SVGIG (reference sequence). V shed 3 bases and J 3 bases; nucleotides not matched to a gene: 0. The DNA for the CDR3 is TGTGCCTGGAGACAGGGGGACACTGAAGCTTTCTTT. Protein: CAWRQGDTEAFF.

This rearrangement joins TRBV25-1 to TRBJ1-1; TRBD1 aligns across 9 bases. Trimming cost V 3 bases and J 5 bases; bases outside gene matches: 7. Per the germline V gene, CDR1 is MGHDK and CDR2 is SYGVNS. This CDR3 has 15 amino acids. CDR3 region: CASSDPGTGITEAFF. The CDR3 nucleotides are TGTGCCAGCAGTGACCCCGGGACAGGGATTACTGAAGCTTTCTTT.

This clone was seen only a few times. The V gene is TRBV2, the J gene TRBJ2-1, with D tentatively TRBD1 or TRBD2 (5 bases each). Trimming took off 7 bases at V and 10 bases at J, with 11 bases between the two ends. This CDR3 contains 11 residues. CDR1 and CDR2 from the germline V gene are SNHLY and FYNNEI. The CDR3 nucleotides are TGTGCCAGCATGTACGAGGGGGAGCAGTTCTTC. It codes for CASMYEGEQFF.

This chain joins TRBV5-1 and TRBJ2-5, with D possibly being TRBD1 (5 bases). The V end lost 0 bases, the J end lost 0 bases, and 9 bases lay between the germline ends. Germline V gene sequence: CDR1 SGHRS, CDR2 YFSETQ. This CDR3 has 15 amino acids. The CDR3 sequence is CASSLAKGYQETQYF. The CDR3 DNA reads TGCGCCAGCAGCTTGGCCAAGGGGTACCAAGAGACCCAGTACTTC.

On this clone itself: The identical CDR3 is also encoded by other nucleotide sequences in the sample. The rearrangement uses TRBV18 and TRBJ2-5, with D hard to call. This CDR3 is built from 12 residues. Per germline, CDR1 KGHSH and CDR2 LQKENI. The germline V and J ends were trimmed by 4 bases and 2 bases, with 5 bases remaining between them. CDR3 residues: CASSQNQETQYF. DNA for the CDR3: TGTGCCAGCTCACAAAATCAAGAGACCCAGTACTTC.

The chain joins TRBV9 to TRBJ1-5, with D hard to call. CDR3 size: 15 residues. Looked up from germline, CDR1 is SGDLS and CDR2 is YYNGEE. Trimming shortened V by 5 bases and J by 5 bases, and 17 bases separated the two germline ends. CDR3 loop: CASSEMGNWDQPQHF. In DNA form, the CDR3 reads TGTGCCAGCAGTGAGATGGGGAATTGGGATCAGCCCCAGCATTTT.

This chain links TRBV7-2 with TRBJ2-3, with a weak D call TRBD2 (5 bases). The CDR3 totals 14 residues. Germline CDR1 SGHTA, CDR2 FQGNSA. The germline V and J ends were trimmed by 5 bases and 9 bases, with 18 bases remaining between them. The CDR3 sequence is CASSMTGPRETQYF. CDR3 DNA: TGTGCCAGCAGCATGACGGGCCCGAGGGAGACGCAGTATTTT.

This sequence joins TRBV30 and TRBJ2-7, with 7 bases that match TRBD1. Per germline, CDR1 GTSNPN and CDR2 SVGIG (reference sequence). Trimming removed 1 base from V and 5 bases from J; junction bases left unmatched: 8. The CDR3 spans 14 residues. The DNA for the CDR3 is TGTGCCTGGAGTGCACGACAGGGTTGGCACGAGCAGTACTTC. It yields the protein CAWSARQGWHEQYF.

The rearrangement joins TRBV5-1 to TRBJ1-1; a weak D match, TRBD1 (6 bases). Trimming cost V 3 bases and J 7 bases, with 10 bases left between them. Germline V gives CDR1 SGHRS, CDR2 YFSETQ. The CDR3 covers 12 residues. The CDR3 nucleotides read TGCGCCAGCAGCTCACAGGGAGATGAAGCTTTCTTT. Its protein is CASSSQGDEAFF. Full variable domain (outside the CDR3, taken from reference TRBV5-1 and TRBJ1-1): KAGVTQTPRYLIKTRGQQVTLSCSPISGHRSVSWYQQTPGQGLQFLFEYFSETQRNKGNFPGRFSGRQFSNSRSEMNVSTLELGDSALYLCASSSQGDEAFFGQGTRLTVV.

This clone appeared a single time. This chain links TRBV5-6 with TRBJ1-4, with D possibly TRBD1 on 6 matching bases. The CDR3 spans 15 residues. Germline V gene lookup returns CDR1 SGHDT and CDR2 YYEEEE. V was shortened by 5 bases and J by 8 bases, with 19 bases between the two germline ends. As DNA, the CDR3 is TGTGCCAGCAGTCCCACAGGGACCGGGGAAGAAAAACTGTTTTTT. Protein sequence: CASSPTGTGEEKLFF.

V usage is TRBV30 and J usage is TRBJ1-4; 7 bases agree with TRBD1. The CDR3 consists of 13 residues. The germline gives CDR1 GTSNPN, CDR2 SVGIG (reference sequence). The V and J ends lost 6 bases and 4 bases, in that order; junction bases with no gene match: 5. The DNA for the CDR3 is TGTGCCTGCTCACAGGGGTTTAATGAAAAACTGTTTTTT. Translation: CACSQGFNEKLFF.

The CDR3 DNA reads TGTGCCAGCAACGGCCAGGGGGCCTACGAGCAGTACTTC. It specifies CASNGQGAYEQYF. The rearrangement uses TRBV2 and TRBJ2-7; 7 positions match TRBD1. This CDR3 contains 13 residues. The V gene's germline CDR1 is SNHLY and CDR2 FYNNEI. V lost 7 bases to trimming and J lost 2 bases; unmatched junction nucleotides: 5.

The chain uses TRBV4-2 and TRBJ2-1; 12 bases map to TRBD2. Germline CDR1 and CDR2: LGHNA and YNFKEQ. J lost 9 bases, V lost 6 bases, and 12 bases had no gene match. The CDR3 extends over 16 amino acids. CDR3 DNA sequence: TGTGCCAGCAGTCGCGAACTAGCGGGAGGACTCGGTGAGCAGTTCTTC. This sequence encodes CASSRELAGGLGEQFF.

The rearrangement links TRBV2 to TRBJ2-7; a possible D gene is TRBD1 (5 bases). V shed 3 bases and J shed 3 bases, with 12 bases lying between them. Germline CDR1 is SNHLY and CDR2 is FYNNEI. The CDR3 sequence is 14 residues long. CDR3 in amino acids: CASSEGRGDYEQYF. The DNA of the CDR3 is TGTGCCAGCAGTGAGGGTAGGGGTGACTACGAGCAGTACTTC.

The chain joins TRBV11-2 to TRBJ1-1, with D uncertain. Trimming shortened V by 6 bases and J by 1 base, and 15 bases separated the two germline ends. The CDR3 runs to 15 residues. Germline CDR1 and CDR2: SGHAT and FQNNGV. The CDR3 DNA sequence: TGTGCCAGCAGACACCTTTTATCTGGGAACACTGAAGCTTTCTTT. It translates to CASRHLLSGNTEAFF.

The chain has TRBV18 and TRBJ2-1; 10 bases agree with TRBD2. The length of the CDR3 is 18 residues. CDR1 and CDR2 from the germline V gene are KGHSH and LQKENI. Trimming at V came to 3 bases and at J to 8 bases, leaving 16 bases not matched to a gene. CDR3 sequence reads: CASSPLSGLAGEFDEQFF. In DNA, the CDR3 is TGTGCCAGCTCACCTTTATCGGGGCTAGCGGGAGAATTCGATGAGCAGTTCTTC.

This clone came up a few times. This chain links TRBV5-5 with TRBJ2-7, with 8 bases lining up with TRBD1. With V trimmed by 0 bases and J by 2 bases, 10 bases remained unmatched. CDR3 size: 17 residues. The germline V gene encodes CDR1 SGHKS and CDR2 YYEKEE (reference sequence). The CDR3 loop is CASSLDPRTGKPYEQYF. In nucleotides, the CDR3 is TGTGCCAGCAGCTTGGACCCACGGACAGGGAAACCCTACGAGCAGTACTTC.

The chain employs TRBV10-1 and TRBJ2-3; a weak D match, TRBD2 (5 bases). V was trimmed by 4 bases and J by 2 bases, leaving 13 bases between them. The CDR3 is 15 amino acids. CDR1 and CDR2 from the germline V gene are WNHNN and SYGVQD (reference sequence). CDR3 loop: CASSGGPGYTDTQYF. The CDR3 bases are TGCGCCAGCAGTGGAGGGCCTGGTTACACAGATACGCAGTATTTT.

The chain uses TRBV12-2 and TRBJ2-5; TRBD2, the D gene given by the table, was not confirmed from the DNA. The DNA matches TRBJ2-7 better at its end, which makes the J call doubtful. TRBV12-2 is tagged as a pseudogene. The CDR3 length is 14 residues. The CDR3: CASRFAETSYEQYF. The DNA for the CDR3 is TGTGCAAGTCGCTTCGCGGAGACTTCCTACGAGCAGTACTTC.